A single sample gave rise to the 20 T cell receptor beta chains below, sequenced in a study of T cell changes during pregnancy in multiple sclerosis (dated by TCRdb to about 2019). Preparation of the library involved the immunoSEQ multiplex PCR assay. Here the immuneACCESS table is served through TCRdb, limited to in-frame sequences with V and J called. Missing clones are a known gap in these copies; in checked studies unresolved V genes cover under half, and the rest lacks a known reason. This sample lists 15,000 to 25,000 clones; roughly 88% were detected once. The top ten clones comprise more than 5% of the sample. This material consisted of CD8+ T cells from peripheral blood mononuclear cells, taken in the third trimester of pregnancy. The receptor set was obtained from a female donor in good health, enrolled as a control in a pregnancy study.

The chain links TRBV6-1 to TRBJ2-7; tentatively, D is TRBD2 (6 bases). The CDR3 is made up of 14 amino acids. Per the germline V gene, CDR1 is MNHNS and CDR2 is SASEGT. The ends were cut back, 2 bases at V and 1 base at J, with 9 bases in the middle. The CDR3 loop reads CASSETGTSYEQYF. The CDR3 DNA reads as TGTGCCAGCAGTGAAACCGGGACTTCCTACGAGCAGTACTTC.

The chain is built from TRBV4-2 and TRBJ1-3; 9 bases map to TRBD1. Trimming cost V 3 bases and J 1 base; bases outside gene matches: 10. The CDR3 spans 18 residues. Germline V gene sequence: CDR1 LGHNA, CDR2 YNFKEQ. CDR3 in DNA: TGTGCCAGCAGCCATAACATCGGGACAGGGAATTCTGGAAACACCATATATTTT. Encoded protein: CASSHNIGTGNSGNTIYF.

The V call is TRBV4-2, the J call TRBJ2-7; D possibly corresponds to TRBD1 (5 bases). The CDR3 contains 16 residues. Germline values: CDR1 LGHNA, CDR2 YNFKEQ. The germline V and J ends were trimmed by 0 bases and 0 bases, with 12 bases remaining between them. The CDR3 nucleotides read TGTGCCAGCAGCCAAGAGCAGGGAACGAGCTCCTACGAGCAGTACTTC. Amino acids: CASSQEQGTSSYEQYF.

The count of this clone is one. This chain links TRBV5-4 with TRBJ2-1; D gene ambiguous. CDR1 and CDR2 from the germline V gene are SGHNT and YYREEE (reference sequence). Trimming removed 0 bases at V and 10 bases at J, with 14 bases between. The CDR3 covers 14 residues. The CDR3, as DNA: TGTGCCAGCAGCTTGGACCCAGCGCCGGCAGAGCAGTTCTTC. It yields the protein CASSLDPAPAEQFF.

The chain joins TRBV20-1 to TRBJ2-2; D is possibly TRBD2 (5 bases). CDR3 length: 11 residues. Germline assignment: CDR1 DFQATT and CDR2 SNEGSKA (reference sequence). The germline V and J ends were trimmed by 8 bases and 8 bases, with 12 bases remaining between them. CDR3 DNA sequence: TGCAGTACCGGGGTTGGAGGGGAGCTGTTTTTT. Protein product: CSTGVGGELFF.

The chain uses TRBV5-6 and TRBJ1-1; 8 bases fit TRBD1. CDR1 is SGHDT, CDR2 YYEEEE, per germline. The CDR3 spans 16 residues. The V and J ends lost 3 bases and 0 bases, in that order; junction bases with no gene match: 7. The CDR3, as DNA: TGTGCCAGCAGCTCGGACAGGGTCTATATGAACACTGAAGCTTTCTTT. It translates to CASSSDRVYMNTEAFF. Drawing the rest from reference TRBV5-6 and TRBJ1-1, the complete variable domain is DAGVTQSPTHLIKTRGQQVTLRCSPKSGHDTVSWYQQALGQGPQFIFQYYEEEERQRGNFPDRFSGHQFPNYSSELNVNALLLGDSALYLCASSSDRVYMNTEAFFGQGTRLTVV.

CDR3 coding DNA: TGTGCCAGCTCACCATTTCCCCGACAGGGGACTGACTACGAGCAGTACTTC. Amino acid sequence: CASSPFPRQGTDYEQYF. This chain connects TRBV18 to TRBJ2-7; 8 nucleotides match TRBD1. Germline V gives CDR1 KGHSH, CDR2 LQKENI. Losses at the gene ends were 2 bases for V and 3 bases for J; bases not matched to a gene: 12. The CDR3 is 17 amino acids.

The chain has TRBV15 and TRBJ2-7; 7 nucleotides line up with TRBD1. The CDR3 covers 15 residues. Germline V gene data show CDR1 as LNHNV and CDR2 as YYDKDF (reference sequence). The V and J ends lost 0 bases and 4 bases, in that order; junction bases with no gene match: 6. The CDR3 sequence is CATSRDPGQSYEQYF. The CDR3 DNA sequence: TGTGCCACCAGCAGAGACCCGGGACAGTCTTACGAGCAGTACTTC.

This chain uses TRBV5-4 with TRBJ2-1; TRBD2 agrees at 7 bases. The CDR3 contains 16 residues. CDR1 and CDR2 from the germline V gene are SGHNT and YYREEE (reference sequence). V lost 4 bases and J lost 7; bases outside the gene matches: 14. The CDR3 spells CASSPYRDYARNEQFF. CDR3 DNA sequence: TGTGCCAGCAGCCCATACCGGGACTACGCTAGGAATGAGCAGTTCTTC.

CDR3 loop: CAWTANSYGGYTF. In DNA, the CDR3 is TGTGCCTGGACTGCAAACTCATACGGGGGCTACACCTTC. The chain has TRBV30 and TRBJ1-2; D is undetermined. From germline, CDR1 is GTSNPN and CDR2 SVGIG (reference sequence). The germline V and J ends were trimmed by 4 bases and 8 bases, with 17 bases remaining between them. This CDR3 is built from 13 residues.

The chain employs TRBV7-2 and TRBJ2-5, with 7 bases fitting TRBD1. The CDR3 is made up of 15 amino acids. J was trimmed by 2 bases and V by 5 bases; bases with no gene match: 8. Germline assignment: CDR1 SGHTA and CDR2 FQGNSA. CDR3 in amino acids: CASSPGAQGQETQYF. CDR3 nucleotides: TGTGCCAGCAGCCCAGGGGCACAGGGGCAAGAGACCCAGTACTTC.

The V and J genes are TRBV29-1 and TRBJ1-2, with TRBD1 matching over 10 bases. With V trimmed by 3 bases and J by 6 bases, 10 bases remained unmatched. The CDR3 loop spans 15 amino acids. Germline V CDR1 and CDR2: SQVTM, ANQGSEA. The DNA of the CDR3 is TGCAGCGTTGAGCCGATCGGGACAGGGGTAGATGGCTACACCTTC. Translated: CSVEPIGTGVDGYTF.

The gene calls are TRBV27 and TRBJ2-5; no definite D call. V was cut by 5 bases and J by 2 bases, with 15 bases left in between. Germline V gene sequence: CDR1 MNHEY, CDR2 SMNVEV (reference sequence). The CDR3 length is 15 residues. Here the CDR3 DNA reads TGTGCCAGCAGTCCCTCTTTGAGCGTGCAAGAGACCCAGTACTTC. The encoded protein is CASSPSLSVQETQYF.

This chain connects TRBV12-5 to TRBJ2-5; 7 bases line up with TRBD1. The germline V gene has CDR1 LGHNT and CDR2 FRNRAP. There are 13 residues in the CDR3. V was clipped by 5 bases and J by 5 bases; unmatched bases: 5. In DNA form, the CDR3 reads TGTGCTAGTGGTAGACAGGGACGGGAGACCCAGTACTTC. Its translation: CASGRQGRETQYF. Full variable domain (outside the CDR3, taken from reference TRBV12-5 and TRBJ2-5): DARVTQTPRHKVTEMGQEVTMRCQPILGHNTVFWYRQTMMQGLELLAYFRNRAPLDDSGMPKDRFSAEMPDATLATLKIQPSEPRDSAVYFCASGRQGRETQYFGPGTRLLVL.

The V and J genes are TRBV6-5 and TRBJ1-2; possible D gene TRBD1, 6 bases. The CDR3 runs 14 residues. Per germline, CDR1 MNHEY and CDR2 SVGAGI. Trimming stripped 0 bases from V and 4 bases from J, with 9 bases between. CDR3 protein: CASSYSTGIYGYTF. The CDR3 nucleotides are TGTGCCAGCAGTTACTCCACAGGGATCTATGGCTACACCTTC.

The chain uses TRBV19 and TRBJ1-1; a possible D gene is TRBD1 (5 bases). Per germline, CDR1 LNHDA and CDR2 SQIVND (reference sequence). Trimming stripped 5 bases from V and 3 bases from J, with 16 bases between. The CDR3 length is 15 residues. The CDR3 is CASSSSQTVHTEAFF. The CDR3, as DNA: TGTGCCAGTAGTTCCAGCCAGACAGTTCACACTGAAGCTTTCTTT.

V gene TRBV9 combines with J gene TRBJ1-1; TRBD1 matches at 9 bases. Unmatched junction bases numbered 5, after V lost 0 bases and J lost 5 bases. The CDR3 has 15 residues. Per the germline V gene, CDR1 is SGDLS and CDR2 is YYNGEE. The CDR3 protein is CASSVAGDRETEAFF. The DNA of the CDR3 is TGTGCCAGCAGCGTAGCGGGGGACAGGGAAACTGAAGCTTTCTTT.

Written as DNA, the CDR3 is TGTGCCAGCTCACCAAAGAGGTTACACGGCTGGGATAATTCACCCCTCCACTTT. The encoded protein is CASSPKRLHGWDNSPLHF. The chain uses TRBV18 and TRBJ1-6; D gene ambiguous. CDR3 length: 18 amino acids. Germline values: CDR1 KGHSH, CDR2 LQKENI. Trimming left V 2 bases short and J 5 bases short, with 19 bases between.

This chain links TRBV12-5 with TRBJ2-1, with 8 bases that match TRBD2. This CDR3 region has 15 residues. Germline loops: CDR1 LGHNT, CDR2 FRNRAP. J lost 4 bases, V lost 5 bases, and 7 bases had no gene match. The CDR3 loop is CASGPPRGGYNEQFF. The CDR3 region has the DNA TGTGCTAGTGGTCCCCCCCGCGGGGGGTACAATGAGCAGTTCTTC.

The J gene is TRBJ1-4, the V gene TRBV5-4, with 10 bases that match TRBD1. CDR3 size: 15 residues. Germline CDR1 is SGHNT and CDR2 is YYREEE (reference sequence). V lost 0 bases, J lost 6 bases, and 2 bases stayed unmatched. This CDR3 reads CASSLAGQGDEKLFF. CDR3 nucleotides: TGTGCCAGCAGCTTGGCCGGACAGGGGGATGAAAAACTGTTTTTT.